Listed below are T cell receptor beta chains from one sample, sequenced in a study of early T cells in non-severe SARS-CoV-2 infection. TCRdb reprocessed the 5' RACE reads via MiXCR and lists one record per CDR3 protein. The data contain more than 55,000 distinct CDR3 sequences, roughly 13% of them seen just once; the ten biggest clones take up approximately 8.5%. The sequences come from whole blood, collected at baseline. These receptors all stem from an adult who was a healthcare worker with PCR-confirmed SARS-CoV-2 infection or an uninfected control (not recorded which). The CDR3 runs from the conserved cysteine through the conserved F or W. The D gene is left open where the match is weak. Some rows mark clone size as missing; the rest say once, few, many or name a class of expanded clone.

V gene,D gene,clone size,J gene,CDR3 protein,CDR3 DNA
TRBV27,NA,NA,TRBJ2-7,CASSHRGADYEQYF,TGTGCCAGCAGTCATCGGGGGGCGGACTACGAGCAGTACTTC
TRBV11-1,NA,NA,TRBJ2-3,CASRTERGGRTDTQYF,TGTGCCAGCAGGACGGAGAGAGGGGGGCGGACAGATACGCAGTATTTT
TRBV7-8,NA,few,TRBJ2-5,CASSIRTAETQYF,TGTGCCAGCAGCATAAGGACTGCAGAGACCCAGTACTTC
TRBV7-2,NA,many,TRBJ2-3,CASSLSRVADTQYF,TGTGCCAGCAGCTTATCCCGGGTCGCAGATACGCAGTATTTT
TRBV19,NA,NA,TRBJ2-3,CASSPGDTQYF,TGTGCCAGTAGTCCCGGGGATACGCAGTATTTT
TRBV28,NA,NA,TRBJ1-2,CASSPKRLGRGVYGYTF,TGTGCCAGCAGCCCTAAGAGACTAGGCCGAGGGGTCTATGGCTACACCTTC
TRBV6-2/TRBV6-3,TRBD1,few,TRBJ2-5,CASSYWTGGAETQYF,TGTGCCAGCAGTTACTGGACAGGGGGCGCGGAGACCCAGTACTTC
TRBV7-2,NA,few,TRBJ1-6,CASSLGTHNSPLHF,TGTGCCAGCAGCTTAGGGACACATAATTCACCCCTCCACTTT
TRBV6-5,TRBD1,NA,TRBJ1-3,CASSRQGSFSGNTIYF,TGTGCCAGCAGCCGACAGGGATCTTTCTCTGGAAACACCATATATTTT
TRBV6-2/TRBV6-3,NA,many,TRBJ2-1,CASSRESSYNEQFF,TGTGCCAGCAGTCGAGAGAGCTCCTACAATGAGCAGTTCTTC
TRBV5-1,NA,NA,TRBJ2-4,CASSPGTSANIQYF,TGCGCCAGCAGCCCGGGGACCTCAGCAAACATTCAGTACTTC
TRBV20-1,NA,many,TRBJ2-3,CSARPLGDTQYF,TGCAGTGCTAGACCTTTGGGGGATACGCAGTATTTT
TRBV29-1,NA,NA,TRBJ1-1,CSVWTSLDTEAFF,TGCAGCGTTTGGACAAGCCTAGACACTGAAGCTTTCTTT
TRBV13,NA,many,TRBJ2-7,CASSLEGPGRSTEQYF,TGTGCCAGCAGCTTAGAGGGACCAGGGAGGTCCACCGAGCAGTACTTC